The 3 T cell receptor beta chains reported below all come from one sample, sequenced in a study of shared clonotypes between healthy human individuals. The assay was immunoSEQ multiplex PCR, and TCRdb's table has in-frame clones only and misses some. This table has almost 750,000 clones, 72% appearing once. The sequencing sample was made of memory CD4+ T cells sorted from blood. This sample's subset: CD45RA-negative fraction. These receptors were taken from a woman in her 30s in good health.

V gene TRBV25-1 combines with J gene TRBJ1-5; no clear D gene. The CDR3 contains 14 residues. Germline values: CDR1 MGHDK, CDR2 SYGVNS. V was shortened by 4 bases and J by 0 bases, with 7 bases between the two germline ends. The CDR3: CASSGDNSNQPQHF. CDR3 nucleotides: TGTGCCAGCAGTGGAGACAATAGCAATCAGCCCCAGCATTTT.

The chain uses TRBV27 and TRBJ2-1; 11 bases map to TRBD2. V lost 6 bases, J lost 4 bases, and 14 bases stayed unmatched. Germline-derived CDR1 and CDR2 are MNHEY and SMNVEV (reference sequence). The CDR3 consists of 18 residues. The CDR3: CASRPYPPTSGKYNEQFF. The CDR3 DNA reads TGTGCCAGCAGACCGTACCCCCCGACTAGCGGGAAGTACAATGAGCAGTTCTTC.

This chain uses TRBV2 with TRBJ1-5, with a possible D match to TRBD1 (6 bases). This CDR3 region has 15 residues. CDR1 SNHLY and CDR2 FYNNEI come from the germline V gene. V lost 5 bases and J 6 bases, leaving 17 bases between the germline ends. CDR3 region: CASSPNSGDGQPQHF. The CDR3 nucleotides read TGTGCCAGCAGTCCTAATTCAGGGGATGGTCAGCCCCAGCATTTT.